Below are 21 T cell receptor beta chains sequenced from a single sample in a study of T cells in Graves' hyperthyroidism and ophthalmopathy. TCR beta CDR3 region amplification was performed from RNA transcripts. TCR CDR3 underwent first-round RT-PCR with the HTBI primer set. TCRdb re-called the multiplex PCR reads with MiXCR, one entry per CDR3 protein. The sample shows about 590,000 distinct CDR3 sequences, 15% to 19% of them seen only once. Specimen: blood. Receptor source: a woman aged 30 to 39 with Graves' hyperthyroidism.

This clonotype was seen only a few times. This may arise from a read error, as a much more abundant clone is one base away. The chain links TRBV30 to TRBJ2-7; no clear D gene. V was pared by 5 bases and J by 4 bases, with 9 bases between. Germline assignment: CDR1 GTSNPN and CDR2 SVGIG (reference sequence). The CDR3 has 11 amino acids. The CDR3 here is CAWGDMYEQYF. The CDR3 DNA reads TGTGCCTGGGGCGATATGTACGAGCAGTACTTC.

This clonotype was observed a few times. V is TRBV4-1 and J is TRBJ2-5; D is uncertain. Trimming took off 1 base at V and 1 base at J, with 10 bases between the two ends. The germline V gene has CDR1 MGHRA and CDR2 YSYEKL. The CDR3 has 15 residues. The CDR3, as DNA: TGCGCCAGCAGCCAAGTGGCACTCGCCCAAGAGACCCAGTACTTC. Protein sequence: CASSQVALAQETQYF.

This clonotype was observed many times. The rearrangement uses TRBV2 and TRBJ2-1; D may be TRBD1 or TRBD2 (5 bases each). Trimming removed 6 bases from V and 2 bases from J, with 17 bases in between. The CDR3 is 16 amino acids. The germline V gene encodes CDR1 SNHLY and CDR2 FYNNEI. Here the CDR3 reads CASSGPGTATYNEQFF. For the CDR3, the DNA is TGTGCCAGCAGCGGCCCTGGGACGGCAACCTACAATGAGCAGTTCTTC.

This clonotype was seen only once. The V and J genes are TRBV6-1 and TRBJ1-5; the D gene is possibly TRBD1 (5 bases). V dropped 8 bases and J dropped 1 base, with 18 bases sitting between them. The CDR3 is made up of 16 amino acids. Germline V lookup: CDR1 MNHNS, CDR2 SASEGT. The CDR3 sequence is CASWDGTPWSNQPQHF. The DNA for the CDR3 is TGTGCCAGCTGGGACGGGACCCCTTGGAGCAATCAGCCCCAGCATTTT.

In the case of this clonotype: With a much larger clone just one base away, this may be a read error. The genes are TRBV6-2 or TRBV6-3 and TRBJ2-7; D assignment may be TRBD1 or TRBD2 (5 bases each). This CDR3 has 15 amino acids. Germline CDR1 is MNHEY and CDR2 is SVGEGT. Trimming took 4 bases from V and 2 from J, leaving 15 bases between them. The DNA for the CDR3 is TGTGCCAGCAGTTCCGACTCCGGGGCAACCTACGAGCAGTACTTC. Residues: CASSSDSGATYEQYF.

This clonotype was seen repeatedly, ten times or more. The J gene is TRBJ2-7, the V gene TRBV11-1; D not certain. The germline gives CDR1 SGHAT, CDR2 FQDESV (reference sequence). The CDR3 covers 15 residues. V lost 0 bases and J lost 0, with 9 bases in between. CDR3 amino acids: CASSLAQWDSYEQYF. The CDR3 nucleotides are TGTGCCAGCAGCTTAGCACAGTGGGACTCCTACGAGCAGTACTTC. Full variable domain (missing parts from reference TRBV11-1 and TRBJ2-7): EAEVAQSPRYKITEKSQAVAFWCDPISGHATLYWYRQILGQGPELLVQFQDESVVDDSQLPKDRFSAERLKGVDSTLKIQPAELGDSAMYLCASSLAQWDSYEQYFGPGTRLTVT.

The rearrangement links TRBV6-5 to TRBJ1-5; D call uncertain. The germline V and J ends were trimmed by 2 bases and 1 base, with 6 bases remaining between them. Germline CDR1 and CDR2: MNHEY and SVGAGI. This CDR3 is 14 amino acids long. CDR3 sequence (DNA): TGTGCCAGCAGTTACAGTCAGAGCAATCAGCCCCAGCATTTT. Amino acid sequence: CASSYSQSNQPQHF.

V and J are TRBV6-7 and TRBJ2-1, with 8 bases identical to TRBD2. Being an ORF, TRBV6-7 has a function that is uncertain. This CDR3 is built from 15 residues. After removal of 6 bases from V and 8 bases from J, the junction contained 12 bases not matched to a gene. The DNA of the CDR3 is TGTGCCAGCAGCCAAACCGTAGCGGGATTACATGAGCAGTTCTTC. The encoded protein is CASSQTVAGLHEQFF.

This clonotype was detected ten times or more. This chain connects TRBV29-1 to TRBJ2-7; TRBD1 agrees at 8 bases. The V segment lost 3 bases and the J segment 7 bases; nucleotides outside the gene matches: 8. The CDR3 loop spans 13 amino acids. Germline V lookup: CDR1 SQVTM, CDR2 ANQGSEA. This CDR3 reads CSVDLGQGREQYF. The DNA for the CDR3 is TGCAGCGTTGATCTTGGACAGGGCAGAGAGCAGTACTTC.

The chain couples TRBV27 to TRBJ2-2; no firm D call. The V gene lost 0 bases and the J gene lost 4 bases, with 12 bases spanning the gap. The germline gives CDR1 MNHEY, CDR2 SMNVEV (reference sequence). This CDR3 is built from 16 residues. CDR3 in amino acids: CASSLSITLPTGELFF. In DNA form, the CDR3 reads TGTGCCAGCAGTTTATCGATAACCCTCCCCACCGGGGAGCTGTTTTTT.

Many counts were recorded for this clonotype. The chain uses TRBV7-9 and TRBJ1-2; D ambiguous. Germline CDR1 reads SEHNR; CDR2 reads FQNEAQ (reference sequence). The CDR3 is 14 residues long. The germline V and J ends were trimmed by 1 base and 4 bases, with 10 bases remaining between them. CDR3 nucleotides: TGTGCCAGCAGCTTAGGCCAGGATGCCTATGGCTACACCTTC. This encodes CASSLGQDAYGYTF.

In DNA, the CDR3 is TGCAGTGCTAGAGTGGGTCCGACAGGTGGGAGGGTGCAGTTCTTC. The encoded protein is CSARVGPTGGRVQFF. The rearrangement joins TRBV20-1 to TRBJ2-1; D might be TRBD2 (7 bases). This CDR3 has 15 amino acids. CDR1 is DFQATT and CDR2 is SNEGSKA in the germline V gene (reference sequence). Trimming cost V 1 base and J 12 bases, with 22 bases left between them.

This clonotype was seen at least ten times. The V gene is TRBV2, the J gene TRBJ1-1; no firm D call. The germline V gene encodes CDR1 SNHLY and CDR2 FYNNEI. The CDR3 is 11 amino acids. Trimming removed 10 bases at V and 4 bases at J, with 10 bases between. CDR3: CATGPGTEAFF. CDR3 DNA: TGTGCCACAGGCCCGGGCACTGAAGCTTTCTTT.

This clonotype was seen at least ten times. The chain recombines TRBV27 with TRBJ1-5; D remains unclear. The CDR3 length is 13 residues. The ends were cut back, 3 bases at V and 5 bases at J, with 8 bases in the middle. Per the germline V gene, CDR1 is MNHEY and CDR2 is SMNVEV (reference sequence). CDR3 nucleotide sequence: TGTGCCAGCAGTTTGTCTTCCGATCAGCCCCAGCATTTT. This gives the protein CASSLSSDQPQHF.

This clonotype was counted many times. This sequence joins TRBV28 and TRBJ2-5; 8 bases map to TRBD1. V was clipped by 4 bases and J by 7 bases; unmatched bases: 8. This CDR3 region has 14 residues. Germline-derived CDR1 and CDR2 are MDHEN and SYDVKM. CDR3 sequence: CASSYQGAAGTQYF. In DNA, the CDR3 is TGTGCCAGCAGTTACCAGGGGGCGGCGGGGACCCAGTACTTC.

The chain is built from TRBV12-3 or TRBV12-4 and TRBJ2-3, with 8 bases fitting TRBD2. The V segment lost 2 bases and the J segment 2 bases; nucleotides outside the gene matches: 6. The CDR3 has 16 residues. CDR3 loop: CASSLLAGFPTDTQYF. CDR3 in DNA: TGTGCCAGCAGTTTATTAGCGGGATTTCCCACAGATACGCAGTATTTT.

This sequence joins TRBV27 and TRBJ2-2; D is perhaps TRBD2 (5 bases). V was trimmed by 6 bases and J by 8 bases, leaving 16 bases between them. CDR1 is MNHEY, CDR2 SMNVEV, per germline (reference sequence). The CDR3 has 14 amino acids. CDR3 sequence (DNA): TGTGCCAGCAGAGGCCGGACTTTAGCTGGGGAGCTGTTTTTT. Protein product: CASRGRTLAGELFF.

The chain recombines TRBV6-4 with TRBJ2-5, with TRBD1 matching 8 bases. The CDR3 has 12 residues. Germline trimming cut 7 bases from V and 5 bases from J; bases unmatched to any gene: 3. CDR1 MRHNA and CDR2 SNTAGT come from the germline V gene. In nucleotides, the CDR3 is TGTGCCAGCAAGGGACAGGAGGAGACCCAGTACTTC. Translating gives CASKGQEETQYF.

This chain uses TRBV12-5 with TRBJ2-1; tentative D call: TRBD2 (5 bases). The CDR3 extends over 13 amino acids. Trimming took off 5 bases at V and 5 bases at J, with 10 bases between the two ends. Germline V gene lookup returns CDR1 LGHNT and CDR2 FRNRAP. CDR3 coding DNA: TGTGCTAGTGGTCTCCGGGAAAACAATGAGCAGTTCTTC. It is translated as CASGLRENNEQFF.

This clonotype was seen ten or more times. V and J are TRBV2 and TRBJ2-5, with 8 bases lining up with TRBD2. Germline V gene sequence: CDR1 SNHLY, CDR2 FYNNEI. This CDR3 comprises 15 residues. With 4 bases clipped from V and 10 bases from J, the junction kept 14 bases outside the gene matches. This CDR3 reads CASSVGWSGRPDQYF. Here the CDR3 DNA reads TGTGCCAGCAGTGTAGGGTGGAGCGGGAGACCAGACCAGTACTTC.

The chain links TRBV9 to TRBJ2-3; tentatively, D is TRBD1 or TRBD2 (7 bases each). Trimming shortened V by 3 bases and J by 6 bases, and 11 bases separated the two germline ends. The CDR3 sequence is 13 residues long. Germline CDR1 reads SGDLS; CDR2 reads YYNGEE. Written as DNA, the CDR3 is TGTGCCAGCAGCGCAGGGGGGGTGGATACGCAGTATTTT. Residues: CASSAGGVDTQYF. The full variable domain, rest sourced from reference TRBV9 and TRBJ2-3, is DSGVTQTPKHLITATGQRVTLRCSPRSGDLSVYWYQQSLDQGLQFLIQYYNGEERAKGNILERFSAQQFPDLHSELNLSSLELGDSALYFCASSAGGVDTQYFGPGTRLTVL.